What follows are 15 T cell receptor beta chains derived from one specimen sequenced in a study of blood T cell repertoires in COVID-19. Here immunoSEQ multiplex PCR was the method, and the copy in TCRdb shows in-frame clones only, minus some. Of approximately 75,000 clones listed, around 76% were seen once; the top ten hold 25% to 30%. Source material: peripheral blood. These receptors came from a woman of 80 years or more with active or convalescent COVID-19.

The chain has TRBV5-6 and TRBJ2-7; no clear D. This CDR3 has 15 residues. Looked up from germline, CDR1 is SGHDT and CDR2 is YYEEEE. V lost 0 bases to trimming and J lost 0 bases, with 10 bases between them. Here the CDR3 reads CASSLDGSSSYEQYF. The CDR3 DNA reads TGTGCCAGCAGCTTGGATGGCTCCAGCTCCTACGAGCAGTACTTC.

The chain uses TRBV5-1 and TRBJ1-1; D possibly corresponds to TRBD1 (6 bases). The ends were cut back, 4 bases at V and 4 bases at J, with 17 bases in the middle. Looked up from germline, CDR1 is SGHRS and CDR2 is YFSETQ. The length of the CDR3 is 15 residues. CDR3 in amino acids: CASSPHTTRGTEAFF. The CDR3 DNA follows: TGCGCCAGCAGCCCCCACACGACCAGGGGCACTGAAGCTTTCTTT. The variable domain in full, with the rest retrieved from reference TRBV5-1 and TRBJ1-1, is KAGVTQTPRYLIKTRGQQVTLSCSPISGHRSVSWYQQTPGQGLQFLFEYFSETQRNKGNFPGRFSGRQFSNSRSEMNVSTLELGDSALYLCASSPHTTRGTEAFFGQGTRLTVV.

V is TRBV29-1 and J is TRBJ2-1; TRBD2 matches 9 bases. With V trimmed by 4 bases and J by 6 bases, 7 bases remained unmatched. In germline, CDR1 is SQVTM, CDR2 ANQGSEA. This CDR3 region has 14 residues. This CDR3 is CSVVVAGGINEQFF. In DNA, the CDR3 is TGCAGCGTTGTAGTGGCGGGGGGGATCAATGAGCAGTTCTTC.

This chain joins TRBV7-9 and TRBJ1-2; the match to TRBD1 covers 10 bases. The CDR3 covers 14 residues. The V and J ends lost 4 bases and 4 bases, in that order; junction bases with no gene match: 3. Germline-derived CDR1 and CDR2 are SEHNR and FQNEAQ (reference sequence). The CDR3 sequence is CASSSTGGGYGYTF. DNA for the CDR3: TGTGCCAGCAGCTCGACAGGGGGCGGCTATGGCTACACCTTC.

This rearrangement joins TRBV10-2 to TRBJ1-5; 7 positions match TRBD1. Trimming cost V 3 bases and J 9 bases; bases outside gene matches: 5. The CDR3 runs to 13 residues. Germline V gives CDR1 WSHSY, CDR2 SAAADI. The CDR3 nucleotides read TGCGCCAGCAGTGAAACAGGGGTTGGGCCCCAGCATTTT. It encodes CASSETGVGPQHF.

The chain is built from TRBV30 and TRBJ2-1; 7 nucleotides line up with TRBD2. Per germline, CDR1 GTSNPN and CDR2 SVGIG (reference sequence). The V and J ends lost 0 bases and 4 bases, in that order; junction bases with no gene match: 6. This CDR3 has 15 amino acids. CDR3 amino acids: CAWSVQAGLYNEQFF. CDR3 sequence (DNA): TGTGCCTGGAGTGTCCAAGCGGGGTTGTACAATGAGCAGTTCTTC.

The chain links TRBV5-6 to TRBJ1-4, with D possibly matching TRBD1 (5 bases). V lost 2 bases to trimming and J lost 0 bases, with 5 bases between them. CDR3 length: 14 residues. In germline, CDR1 is SGHDT, CDR2 YYEEEE. CDR3 coding DNA: TGTGCCAGCAGCTTAGGGGCAACTAATGAAAAACTGTTTTTT. Amino acids: CASSLGATNEKLFF.

J is TRBJ1-2 and V is TRBV15; a possible D gene is TRBD1 (6 bases). Trimming stripped 3 bases from V and 8 bases from J, with 19 bases between. This CDR3 is 15 amino acids long. Germline V lookup: CDR1 LNHNV, CDR2 YYDKDF (reference sequence). CDR3 coding DNA: TGTGCCACCAGCAGGGTGGCAGGGGACCCCAACGGCTACACCTTC. Amino acid sequence: CATSRVAGDPNGYTF.

The gene calls are TRBV9 and TRBJ2-1; the match to TRBD2 covers 8 bases. Germline CDR1 reads SGDLS; CDR2 reads YYNGEE. The CDR3 totals 16 residues. Trimming took 4 bases from V and 6 from J; bases not matched to a gene: 12. This CDR3 reads CASSLAGGGNLNEQFF. DNA of the CDR3: TGTGCCAGCAGCTTAGCGGGCGGGGGGAACCTCAATGAGCAGTTCTTC.

The rearrangement links TRBV2 to TRBJ2-5, with D possibly TRBD1 on 6 matching bases. The CDR3 is made up of 13 amino acids. Trimming shortened V by 8 bases and J by 2 bases, and 12 bases separated the two germline ends. Germline V CDR1 and CDR2: SNHLY, FYNNEI. CDR3 sequence (DNA): TGTGCCAGCGGTACAGGGCTTCAAGAGACCCAGTACTTC. Translated, it gives CASGTGLQETQYF.

A single count supports this clone. V gene TRBV9 combines with J gene TRBJ2-2, with D possibly being TRBD2 (5 bases). CDR1 is SGDLS and CDR2 is YYNGEE in the germline V gene. V lost 4 bases and J lost 2, with 15 bases in between. There are 16 residues in the CDR3. CDR3 nucleotides: TGTGCCAGCAGCCTCGACATCCTAGCTAACACCGGGGAGCTGTTTTTT. Translating gives CASSLDILANTGELFF.

This rearrangement joins TRBV28 to TRBJ2-5; perhaps TRBD2 as D (7 bases). CDR1 and CDR2 from the germline V gene are MDHEN and SYDVKM. With 7 bases removed from V and 3 bases from J, the gap between germline ends came to 15 bases. The CDR3 loop spans 14 amino acids. For the CDR3, the DNA is TGTGCCAGCACCCTTATAGGGGGGGAAGAGACCCAGTACTTC. Translation: CASTLIGGEETQYF.

This chain uses TRBV10-3 with TRBJ1-5; tentatively, D is TRBD1 (6 bases). Trimming removed 6 bases from V and 6 bases from J, with 21 bases in between. The germline V gene has CDR1 ENHRY and CDR2 SYGVKD. The CDR3 loop spans 16 amino acids. CDR3 bases: TGTGCCATCAGCCGACAAGGGGGAACCGCAACTCAGCCCCAGCATTTT. Amino acids: CAISRQGGTATQPQHF.

This rearrangement joins TRBV28 to TRBJ1-5; a weak D match, TRBD1 (6 bases). Trimming removed 6 bases from V and 1 base from J, with 13 bases in between. Germline lookup yields CDR1 MDHEN and CDR2 SYDVKM. The CDR3 covers 15 residues. CDR3 nucleotide sequence: TGTGCCAGCAGCACCAGGGGCGGGAGCAATCAGCCCCAGCATTTT. It encodes CASSTRGGSNQPQHF.

In its sample, this clone was seen a few times. This chain uses TRBV4-3 with TRBJ2-2, with D perhaps TRBD2 (5 bases). CDR3 size: 15 residues. Germline V gene sequence: CDR1 LGHNA, CDR2 YSLEER. V dropped 0 bases and J dropped 2 bases, with 7 bases sitting between them. The CDR3 DNA is TGCGCCAGCAGCCAAGATCGGGGTAACACCGGGGAGCTGTTTTTT. Protein sequence: CASSQDRGNTGELFF.